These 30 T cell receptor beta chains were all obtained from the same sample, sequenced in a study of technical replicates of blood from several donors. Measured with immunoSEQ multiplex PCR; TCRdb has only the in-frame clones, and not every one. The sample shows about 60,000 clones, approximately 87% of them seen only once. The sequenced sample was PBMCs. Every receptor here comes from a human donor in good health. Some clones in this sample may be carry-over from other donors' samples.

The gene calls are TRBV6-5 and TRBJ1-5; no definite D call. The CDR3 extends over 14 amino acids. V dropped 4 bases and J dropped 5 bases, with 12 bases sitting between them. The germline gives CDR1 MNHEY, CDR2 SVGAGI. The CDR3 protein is CASSSTGFYQPQHF. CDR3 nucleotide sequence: TGTGCCAGCAGTTCGACTGGGTTTTATCAGCCCCAGCATTTT.

The CDR3 sequence is CASSLHSGETQYF. CDR3 bases: TGTGCCAGCAGCTTGCATAGCGGGGAGACCCAGTACTTC. This chain connects TRBV5-8 to TRBJ2-5, with TRBD2 matching 7 bases. CDR1 and CDR2 (germline): SGHTS, YDEGEE. The CDR3 totals 13 residues. J gave up 5 bases and V 1 base, and 2 bases lay outside the gene matches.

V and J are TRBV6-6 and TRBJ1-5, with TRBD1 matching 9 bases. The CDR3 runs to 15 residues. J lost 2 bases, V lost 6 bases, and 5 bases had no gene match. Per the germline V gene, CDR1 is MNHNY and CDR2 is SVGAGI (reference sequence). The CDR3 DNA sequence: TGTGCCAGCAGGGGACAGGGCTTCGGCAATCAGCCCCAGCATTTT. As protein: CASRGQGFGNQPQHF.

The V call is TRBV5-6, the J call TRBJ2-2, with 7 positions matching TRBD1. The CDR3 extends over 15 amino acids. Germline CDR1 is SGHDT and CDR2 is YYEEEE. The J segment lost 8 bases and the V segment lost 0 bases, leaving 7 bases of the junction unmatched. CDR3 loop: CASSLVGGEAGELFF. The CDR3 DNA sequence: TGTGCCAGCAGCTTGGTAGGGGGCGAGGCTGGGGAGCTGTTTTTT.

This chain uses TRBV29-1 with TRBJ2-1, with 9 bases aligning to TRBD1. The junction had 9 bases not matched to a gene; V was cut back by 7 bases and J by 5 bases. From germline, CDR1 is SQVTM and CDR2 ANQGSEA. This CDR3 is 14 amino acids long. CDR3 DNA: TGCAGCGCCGAAGGGGACAGGGATAACAATGAGCAGTTCTTC. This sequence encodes CSAEGDRDNNEQFF.

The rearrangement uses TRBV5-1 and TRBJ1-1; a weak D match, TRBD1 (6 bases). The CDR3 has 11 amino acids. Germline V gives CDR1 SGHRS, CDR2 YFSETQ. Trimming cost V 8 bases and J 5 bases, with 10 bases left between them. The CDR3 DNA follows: TGCGCCAGTAGGGGGGGGACTGAAGCTTTCTTT. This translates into CASRGGTEAFF.

Here the CDR3 DNA reads TGTGCCAGCAGCTTAAGTGGGCTAGCGGGAGGAGAGACCCAGTACTTC. This codes for CASSLSGLAGGETQYF. The chain combines TRBV7-3 with TRBJ2-5, with 11 bases matching TRBD2. Germline loops: CDR1 SGHTA, CDR2 FQGTGA. The V segment lost 1 base and the J segment 4 bases; nucleotides outside the gene matches: 5. This CDR3 spans 16 amino acids.

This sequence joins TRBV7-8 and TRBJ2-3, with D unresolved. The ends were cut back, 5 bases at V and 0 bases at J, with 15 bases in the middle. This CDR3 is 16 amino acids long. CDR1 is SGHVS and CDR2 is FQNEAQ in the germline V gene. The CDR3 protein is CASSPRVATSTDTQYF. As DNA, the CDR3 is TGTGCCAGCAGCCCTCGCGTGGCGACAAGCACAGATACGCAGTATTTT.

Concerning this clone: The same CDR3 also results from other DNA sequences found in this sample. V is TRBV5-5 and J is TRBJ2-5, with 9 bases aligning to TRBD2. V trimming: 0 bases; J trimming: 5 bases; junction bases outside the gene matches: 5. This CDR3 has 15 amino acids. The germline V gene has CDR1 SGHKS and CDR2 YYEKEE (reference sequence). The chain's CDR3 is CASSLDGGGAETQYF. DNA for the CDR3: TGTGCCAGCAGCTTGGATGGCGGGGGGGCCGAGACCCAGTACTTC. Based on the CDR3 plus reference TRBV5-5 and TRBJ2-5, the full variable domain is DAGVTQSPTHLIKTRGQQVTLRCSPISGHKSVSWYQQVLGQGPQFIFQYYEKEERGRGNFPDRFSARQFPNYSSELNVNALLLGDSALYLCASSLDGGGAETQYFGPGTRLLVL.

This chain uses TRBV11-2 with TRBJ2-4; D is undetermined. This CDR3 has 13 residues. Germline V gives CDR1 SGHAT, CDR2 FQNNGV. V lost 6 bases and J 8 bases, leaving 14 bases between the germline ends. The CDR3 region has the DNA TGTGCCAGCAGAAAGACCGACTCCGACATTCAGTACTTC. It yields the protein CASRKTDSDIQYF.

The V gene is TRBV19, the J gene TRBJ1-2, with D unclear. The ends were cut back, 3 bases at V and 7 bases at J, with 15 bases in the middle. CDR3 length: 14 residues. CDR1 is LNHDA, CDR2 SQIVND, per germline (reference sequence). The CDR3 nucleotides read TGTGCCAGTAGTATGGTAGGAGGGTTCGGTGGCTACACCTTC. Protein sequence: CASSMVGGFGGYTF.

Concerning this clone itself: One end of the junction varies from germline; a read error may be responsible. The CDR3 coding sequence is TGTGCCAGCAGCCAAGGGAACAGGGAGCGGAACGCTGAAGCTTTCTTT. It yields the protein CASSQGNRERNAEAFF. V gene TRBV4-2 combines with J gene TRBJ1-1; TRBD1 might be the D (6 bases). The CDR3 has 16 amino acids. Germline-derived CDR1 and CDR2 are LGHNA and YNFKEQ.

CDR3 DNA sequence: TGTGCCAGCAGCCGGACTAGCGGGCCAAGCTCCTACAATGAGCAGTTCTTC. Its translation is CASSRTSGPSSYNEQFF. The chain has TRBV7-7 and TRBJ2-1; 11 nucleotides match TRBD2. CDR1 and CDR2 (germline): SSHAT, FNYEAQ (reference sequence). The CDR3 loop spans 17 amino acids. V shed 5 bases, J shed 0 bases, and the junction held 6 bases outside the gene matches.

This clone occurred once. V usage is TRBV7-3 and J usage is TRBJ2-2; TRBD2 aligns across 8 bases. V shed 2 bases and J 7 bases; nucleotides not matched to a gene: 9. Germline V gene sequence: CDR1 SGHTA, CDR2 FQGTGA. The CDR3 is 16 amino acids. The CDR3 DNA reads TGTGCCAGCAGCTTAGAAGACGGGAGGGCCGGCGGGGAGCTGTTTTTT. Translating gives CASSLEDGRAGGELFF.

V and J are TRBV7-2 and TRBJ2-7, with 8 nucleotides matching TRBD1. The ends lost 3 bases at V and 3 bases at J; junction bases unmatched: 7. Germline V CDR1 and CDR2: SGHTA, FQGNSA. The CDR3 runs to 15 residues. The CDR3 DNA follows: TGTGCCAGCAGCTTGGACAGGGCCGTCAACTACGAGCAGTACTTC. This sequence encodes CASSLDRAVNYEQYF. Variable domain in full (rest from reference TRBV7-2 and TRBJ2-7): GAGVSQSPSNKVTEKGKDVELRCDPISGHTALYWYRQSLGQGLEFLIYFQGNSAPDKSGLPSDRFSAERTGGSVSTLTIQRTQQEDSAVYLCASSLDRAVNYEQYFGPGTRLTVT.

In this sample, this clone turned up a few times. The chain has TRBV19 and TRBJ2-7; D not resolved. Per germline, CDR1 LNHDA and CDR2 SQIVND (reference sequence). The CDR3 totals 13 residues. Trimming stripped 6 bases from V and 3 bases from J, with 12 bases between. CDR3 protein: CASSQSGIYEQYF. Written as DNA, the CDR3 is TGTGCCAGTAGCCAATCAGGAATCTACGAGCAGTACTTC.

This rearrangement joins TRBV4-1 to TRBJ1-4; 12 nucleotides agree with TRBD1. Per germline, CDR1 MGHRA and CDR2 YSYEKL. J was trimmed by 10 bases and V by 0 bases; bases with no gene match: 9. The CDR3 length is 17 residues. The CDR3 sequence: CASSQEWGQGAGGKLFF. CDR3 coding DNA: TGCGCCAGCAGCCAAGAATGGGGACAGGGGGCAGGGGGAAAACTGTTTTTT.

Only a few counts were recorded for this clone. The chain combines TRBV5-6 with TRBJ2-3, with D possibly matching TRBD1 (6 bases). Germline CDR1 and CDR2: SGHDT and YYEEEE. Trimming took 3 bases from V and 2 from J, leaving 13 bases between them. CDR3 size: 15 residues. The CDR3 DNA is TGTGCCAGCAGCTATGACAGGATGACCACAGATACGCAGTATTTT. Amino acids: CASSYDRMTTDTQYF.

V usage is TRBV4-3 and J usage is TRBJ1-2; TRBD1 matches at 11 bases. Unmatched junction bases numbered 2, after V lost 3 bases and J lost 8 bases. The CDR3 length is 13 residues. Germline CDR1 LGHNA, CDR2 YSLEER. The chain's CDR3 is CASSQDRGRGYTF. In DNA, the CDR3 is TGCGCCAGCAGCCAGGACAGGGGGCGCGGCTACACCTTC.

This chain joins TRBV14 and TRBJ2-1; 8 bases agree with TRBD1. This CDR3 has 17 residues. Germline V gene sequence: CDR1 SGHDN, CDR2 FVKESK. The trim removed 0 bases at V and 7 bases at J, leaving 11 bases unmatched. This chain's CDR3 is CASSQDRQGARENEQFF. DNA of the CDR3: TGTGCCAGCAGCCAAGATAGGCAGGGGGCCCGGGAAAATGAGCAGTTCTTC.

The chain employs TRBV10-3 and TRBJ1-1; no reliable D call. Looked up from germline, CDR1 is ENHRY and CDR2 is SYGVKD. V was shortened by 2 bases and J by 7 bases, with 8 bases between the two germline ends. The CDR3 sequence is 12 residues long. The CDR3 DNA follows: TGTGCCATCAGTGAGGACCGAGGTGAAGCTTTCTTT. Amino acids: CAISEDRGEAFF.

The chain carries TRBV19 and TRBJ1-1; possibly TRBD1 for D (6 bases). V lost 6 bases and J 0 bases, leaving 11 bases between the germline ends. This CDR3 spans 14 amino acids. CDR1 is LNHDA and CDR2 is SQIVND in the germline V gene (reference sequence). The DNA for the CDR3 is TGTGCCAGTAGACAGGGACCTATGAACACTGAAGCTTTCTTT. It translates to CASRQGPMNTEAFF.

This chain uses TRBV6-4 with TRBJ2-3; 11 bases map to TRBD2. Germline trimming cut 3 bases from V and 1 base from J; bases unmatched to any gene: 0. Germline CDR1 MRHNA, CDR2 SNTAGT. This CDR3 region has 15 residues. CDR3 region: CASSETSGGTDTQYF. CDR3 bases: TGTGCCAGCAGTGAGACTAGCGGGGGCACAGATACGCAGTATTTT.

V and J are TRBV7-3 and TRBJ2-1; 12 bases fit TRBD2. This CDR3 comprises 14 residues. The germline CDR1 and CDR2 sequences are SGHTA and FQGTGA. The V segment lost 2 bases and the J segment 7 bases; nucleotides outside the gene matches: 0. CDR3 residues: CASSLGTSGNEQFF. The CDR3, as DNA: TGTGCCAGCAGCTTAGGGACTAGCGGGAATGAGCAGTTCTTC. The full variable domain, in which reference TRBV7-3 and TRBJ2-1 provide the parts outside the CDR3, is GAGVSQTPSNKVTEKGKYVELRCDPISGHTALYWYRQSLGQGPEFLIYFQGTGAADDSGLPNDRFFAVRPEGSVSTLKIQRTERGDSAVYLCASSLGTSGNEQFFGPGTRLTVL.

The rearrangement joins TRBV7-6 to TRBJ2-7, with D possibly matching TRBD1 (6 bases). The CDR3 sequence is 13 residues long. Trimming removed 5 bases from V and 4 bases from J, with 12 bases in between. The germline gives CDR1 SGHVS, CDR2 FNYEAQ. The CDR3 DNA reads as TGTGCCAGCAGCCCTGGACAGTATTACGAGCAGTACTTC. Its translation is CASSPGQYYEQYF.

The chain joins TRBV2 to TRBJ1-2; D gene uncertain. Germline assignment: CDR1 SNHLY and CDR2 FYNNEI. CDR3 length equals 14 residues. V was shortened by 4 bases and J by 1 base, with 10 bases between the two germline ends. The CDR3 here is CASSGLTGNYGYTF. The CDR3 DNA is TGTGCCAGCAGTGGTTTGACGGGTAACTATGGCTACACCTTC.

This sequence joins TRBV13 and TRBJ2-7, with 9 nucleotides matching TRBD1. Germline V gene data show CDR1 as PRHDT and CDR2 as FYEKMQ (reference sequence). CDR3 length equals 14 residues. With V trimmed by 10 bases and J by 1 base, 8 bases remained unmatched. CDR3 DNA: TGTGCCACCCGACAGACAGGGGGTTCCTACGAGCAGTACTTC. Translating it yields CATRQTGGSYEQYF.

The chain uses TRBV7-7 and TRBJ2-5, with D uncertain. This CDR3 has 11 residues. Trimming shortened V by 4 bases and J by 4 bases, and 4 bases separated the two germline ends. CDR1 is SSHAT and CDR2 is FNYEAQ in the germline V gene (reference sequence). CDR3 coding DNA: TGTGCCAGCAGCTCGGGAGAGACCCAGTACTTC. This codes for CASSSGETQYF.

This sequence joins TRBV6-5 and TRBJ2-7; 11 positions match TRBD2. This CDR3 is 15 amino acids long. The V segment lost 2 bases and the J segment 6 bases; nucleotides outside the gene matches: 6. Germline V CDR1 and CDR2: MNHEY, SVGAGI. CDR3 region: CASSYVAGGLLEQYF. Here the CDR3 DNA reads TGTGCCAGCAGTTACGTAGCGGGAGGGCTTCTCGAGCAGTACTTC.

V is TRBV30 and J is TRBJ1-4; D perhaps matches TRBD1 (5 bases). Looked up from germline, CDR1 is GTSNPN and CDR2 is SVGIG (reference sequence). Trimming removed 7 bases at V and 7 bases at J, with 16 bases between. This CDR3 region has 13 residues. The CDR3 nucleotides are TGTGCCTCCACATGGGGGGGGGTTGAAAAACTGTTTTTT. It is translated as CASTWGGVEKLFF.